These 23 T cell receptor beta chains came from one sample sequenced in a study of cytomegalovirus exposure and HLA in healthy donors (TCRdb year 2017). The library was produced with the immunoSEQ multiplex PCR assay. For the multiplex PCR, a mixture combining 60 forward primers for TCR Vbeta segments and 13 reverse primers for TCR Jbeta segments was used. Entries here come from immuneACCESS through TCRdb and include only in-frame sequences with V and J called. Some clones fail to appear in such tables; in the studies checked, an unresolved V gene covers under half of the shortfall, and the cause of the remainder is unknown. The sample records 100,000 to 120,000 clones, more than 65% of which are singletons. About 6.6% of the sample is held by the ten biggest clonotypes. Sequencing was done on a sample of PBMCs. Every receptor here comes from a man aged 25-40 years in good health and CMV-seropositive.

The CDR3 DNA reads as TGTGCCAGCAGCGTACAAGGGGGTGCCCTGAACACTGAAGCTTTCTTT. Protein sequence: CASSVQGGALNTEAFF. This rearrangement joins TRBV9 to TRBJ1-1; possibly TRBD1 for D (6 bases). The CDR3 is 16 amino acids. V was cut by 1 base and J by 0 bases, with 13 bases left in between. From germline, CDR1 is SGDLS and CDR2 YYNGEE.

V usage is TRBV18 and J usage is TRBJ2-7, with D unclear. This CDR3 region has 12 residues. Germline-derived CDR1 and CDR2 are KGHSH and LQKENI. Trimming left V 6 bases short and J 4 bases short, with 10 bases between. This chain's CDR3 is CASSPTVYEQYF. The CDR3 DNA follows: TGTGCCAGCTCCCCTACAGTATACGAGCAGTACTTC.

This chain connects TRBV5-5 to TRBJ1-1, with unresolved D. The CDR3 covers 13 residues. CDR1 SGHKS and CDR2 YYEKEE come from the germline V gene (reference sequence). V was trimmed by 4 bases and J by 3 bases, leaving 10 bases between them. The CDR3 sequence is CASSPDGDTEAFF. The CDR3 DNA follows: TGTGCCAGCAGCCCCGACGGGGACACTGAAGCTTTCTTT.

This clone was picked up one time. The J gene is TRBJ2-5, the V gene TRBV7-9; D is ambiguous. The germline gives CDR1 SEHNR, CDR2 FQNEAQ (reference sequence). V gave up 1 base and J gave up 2 bases, with 14 bases separating them. The CDR3 is 16 amino acids. The CDR3 bases are TGTGCCAGCAGCTTAGGTTCCCTTATAGTACAAGAGACCCAGTACTTC. Translation: CASSLGSLIVQETQYF.

In this sample, this clone turned up once. The CDR3 protein is CATSRGPTGDAGNTIYF. Here the CDR3 DNA reads TGTGCCACCAGCAGAGGACCAACAGGAGACGCCGGAAACACCATATATTTT. The chain uses TRBV15 and TRBJ1-3; tentative D call: TRBD1 (5 bases). CDR3 length equals 17 residues. V was trimmed by 1 base and J by 4 bases, leaving 17 bases between them. CDR1 LNHNV and CDR2 YYDKDF come from the germline V gene (reference sequence).

A few counts support this clone. The chain combines TRBV4-2 with TRBJ2-1; 10 bases match TRBD1. The V segment lost 1 base and the J segment 4 bases; nucleotides outside the gene matches: 7. The CDR3 is 17 residues long. Germline CDR1 LGHNA, CDR2 YNFKEQ. CDR3 sequence (DNA): TGTGCCAGCAGCCAAGTGAATCGGGACAGGGGATACAATGAGCAGTTCTTC. It translates to CASSQVNRDRGYNEQFF.

CDR3 amino acids: CATAGRATNEKLFF. CDR3 nucleotides: TGTGCCACCGCGGGGCGGGCAACTAATGAAAAACTGTTTTTT. The J gene is TRBJ1-4, the V gene TRBV15; maybe TRBD1 (5 bases). V was pared by 8 bases and J by 0 bases, with 10 bases between. CDR1 LNHNV and CDR2 YYDKDF come from the germline V gene (reference sequence). This CDR3 region has 14 residues.

This chain uses TRBV25-1 with TRBJ2-3; TRBD2 might be the D (7 bases). CDR1 and CDR2 (germline): MGHDK, SYGVNS. Between the trimmed V and J ends, which lost 3 bases and 6 bases, there was a span of 13 bases. This CDR3 contains 14 residues. The CDR3 bases are TGTGCCAGCAGTGACCCCGGGGGGCCGGATACGCAGTATTTT. Protein: CASSDPGGPDTQYF.

The chain employs TRBV6-1 and TRBJ1-6; D is undetermined. The CDR3 consists of 14 residues. Deletions cut 4 bases from V and 5 bases from J, with 9 bases between. CDR1 is MNHNS, CDR2 SASEGT, per germline. The CDR3 DNA sequence: TGTGCCAGCAGTGTTACAGTTAATAATTCACCCCTCCACTTT. Amino acid sequence: CASSVTVNNSPLHF.

The chain links TRBV18 to TRBJ1-2; TRBD1 matches 12 bases. Germline trimming cut 3 bases from V and 4 bases from J; bases unmatched to any gene: 6. This CDR3 is built from 16 residues. Germline assignment: CDR1 KGHSH and CDR2 LQKENI. The CDR3, as DNA: TGTGCCAGCTCACCCCCCGGGACAGGGGGCTCCTATGGCTACACCTTC. Translating gives CASSPPGTGGSYGYTF. The full variable domain, in which reference TRBV18 and TRBJ1-2 provide the parts outside the CDR3, is NAGVMQNPRHLVRRRGQEARLRCSPMKGHSHVYWYRQLPEEGLKFMVYLQKENIIDESGMPKERFSAEFPKEGPSILRIQQVVRGDSAAYFCASSPPGTGGSYGYTFGSGTRLTVV.

The chain carries TRBV6-5 and TRBJ2-3; D is possibly TRBD2 (7 bases). Per the germline V gene, CDR1 is MNHEY and CDR2 is SVGAGI. The CDR3 is 16 amino acids. Between the trimmed V and J ends, which lost 4 bases and 4 bases, there was a span of 18 bases. The CDR3 nucleotides are TGTGCCAGCAGTTTCAGGGAGGGGGGGCGGTCAGATACGCAGTATTTT. Translated, it gives CASSFREGGRSDTQYF.

The J gene is TRBJ1-4, the V gene TRBV15; TRBD1 is a possible D gene (6 bases). Trimming removed 0 bases from V and 3 bases from J, with 17 bases in between. Germline V gene lookup returns CDR1 LNHNV and CDR2 YYDKDF (reference sequence). The CDR3 sequence is 18 residues long. CDR3 sequence reads: CATSRDQRGKGSNEKLFF. The CDR3, as DNA: TGTGCCACCAGCAGAGATCAAAGGGGGAAGGGGTCTAATGAAAAACTGTTTTTT.

The V and J genes are TRBV19 and TRBJ2-7, with 8 bases that match TRBD1. J was trimmed by 3 bases and V by 4 bases; bases with no gene match: 8. This CDR3 has 15 residues. The germline gives CDR1 LNHDA, CDR2 SQIVND (reference sequence). The CDR3 DNA reads TGTGCCAGTAGTACCCTGGGACAGGAAAACTACGAGCAGTACTTC. Translating gives CASSTLGQENYEQYF.

The gene calls are TRBV10-3 and TRBJ2-3, with 11 positions matching TRBD2. V gave up 7 bases and J gave up 1 base; unmatched junction bases: 19. The CDR3 sequence is 20 residues long. Germline CDR1 and CDR2: ENHRY and SYGVKD. CDR3 protein: CAITIKRLAGGPYGTDTQYF. The DNA of the CDR3 is TGTGCCATCACCATAAAACGATTAGCGGGGGGGCCGTATGGCACAGATACGCAGTATTTT.

A few counts support this clone. The rearrangement links TRBV7-3 to TRBJ2-1, with TRBD2 matching 10 bases. After removal of 6 bases from V and 2 bases from J, the junction contained 4 bases not matched to a gene. The CDR3 extends over 15 amino acids. CDR1 SGHTA and CDR2 FQGTGA come from the germline V gene. CDR3 sequence reads: CASRSSGGPYNEQFF. As DNA, the CDR3 is TGTGCCAGCAGATCTAGCGGGGGACCCTACAATGAGCAGTTCTTC.

This clone was counted at least ten times. The chain recombines TRBV27 with TRBJ1-5; TRBD1 agrees at 8 bases. With V trimmed by 3 bases and J by 5 bases, 3 bases remained unmatched. The CDR3 loop spans 14 amino acids. CDR1 is MNHEY and CDR2 is SMNVEV in the germline V gene (reference sequence). The chain's CDR3 is CASSFPGGDQPQHF. The CDR3 region has the DNA TGTGCCAGCAGTTTCCCAGGGGGCGATCAGCCCCAGCATTTT.

Comments on this clone: Other DNA sequences in the sample encode the same CDR3. The chain employs TRBV28 and TRBJ2-7; 8 bases align to TRBD1. The CDR3 extends over 15 amino acids. V lost 5 bases to trimming and J lost 1 base; unmatched junction nucleotides: 7. The germline V gene encodes CDR1 MDHEN and CDR2 SYDVKM. The CDR3 loop is CASSPGGGSSYEQYF. The CDR3 region has the DNA TGTGCCAGCAGTCCAGGGGGCGGATCTTCCTACGAGCAGTACTTC. Together with reference TRBV28 and TRBJ2-7, the CDR3 gives the full variable domain: DVKVTQSSRYLVKRTGEKVFLECVQDMDHENMFWYRQDPGLGLRLIYFSYDVKMKEKGDIPEGYSVSREKKERFSLILESASTNQTSMYLCASSPGGGSSYEQYFGPGTRLTVT.

This chain uses TRBV19 with TRBJ1-2; TRBD1 matches 7 bases. The germline gives CDR1 LNHDA, CDR2 SQIVND (reference sequence). After removal of 4 bases from V and 8 bases from J, the junction contained 7 bases not matched to a gene. The CDR3 has 13 residues. CDR3 loop: CASSTYGQAGYTF. CDR3 coding DNA: TGTGCCAGTAGTACCTACGGACAGGCCGGCTACACCTTC.

Points on this clone: A junction boundary mismatches the germline segment, possibly from a read error. This chain joins TRBV7-9 and TRBJ1-2; 7 nucleotides align to TRBD1. Germline-derived CDR1 and CDR2 are SEHNR and FQNEAQ (reference sequence). CDR3 length: 14 residues. The chain's CDR3 is CSSSLVGTGDGYTF. The CDR3 nucleotides read TGTTCCAGCAGCTTAGTGGGAACAGGGGACGGCTACACCTTC.

V usage is TRBV5-1 and J usage is TRBJ1-4, with D possibly TRBD1 on 6 matching bases. The CDR3 spans 15 residues. The V gene lost 4 bases and the J gene lost 5 bases, with 15 bases spanning the gap. Per the germline V gene, CDR1 is SGHRS and CDR2 is YFSETQ. The CDR3 loop reads CASSLEGHFNEKLFF. CDR3 nucleotides: TGCGCCAGCAGCCTCGAGGGACATTTCAATGAAAAACTGTTTTTT. Full variable domain (remainder filled in from reference TRBV5-1 and TRBJ1-4): KAGVTQTPRYLIKTRGQQVTLSCSPISGHRSVSWYQQTPGQGLQFLFEYFSETQRNKGNFPGRFSGRQFSNSRSEMNVSTLELGDSALYLCASSLEGHFNEKLFFGSGTQLSVL.

The chain uses TRBV7-2 and TRBJ2-5; 8 nucleotides line up with TRBD2. The CDR3 length is 17 residues. CDR1 is SGHTA and CDR2 is FQGNSA in the germline V gene. The junction had 11 bases not matched to a gene; V was cut back by 1 base and J by 4 bases. DNA for the CDR3: TGTGCCAGCAGCTTAGTCGGGGGGGCGGTTCGACGAGAGACCCAGTACTTC. It translates to CASSLVGGAVRRETQYF.

This chain connects TRBV7-9 to TRBJ1-5; no clear D gene. The CDR3 has 12 residues. Germline-derived CDR1 and CDR2 are SEHNR and FQNEAQ (reference sequence). Trimming cost V 5 bases and J 4 bases, with 6 bases left between them. The DNA of the CDR3 is TGTGCCAGCAGCCCCGGGAATCAGCCCCAGCATTTT. Protein product: CASSPGNQPQHF.

This clone was counted between two and nine times. In nucleotides, the CDR3 is TGTGCCAGCAGCCAATTTACACGGAACACCGGGGAGCTGTTTTTT. It encodes CASSQFTRNTGELFF. The chain joins TRBV14 to TRBJ2-2; no reliable D call. Germline lookup yields CDR1 SGHDN and CDR2 FVKESK. The CDR3 has 15 amino acids. Between the trimmed V and J ends, which lost 2 bases and 1 base, there was a span of 8 bases. Variable domain in full (rest from reference TRBV14 and TRBJ2-2): EAGVTQFPSHSVIEKGQTVTLRCDPISGHDNLYWYRRVMGKEIKFLLHFVKESKQDESGMPNNRFLAERTGGTYSTLKVQPAELEDSGVYFCASSQFTRNTGELFFGEGSRLTVL.